What follows describes a single T cell receptor beta chain. The sample is drawn from a study of T cell changes during pregnancy in multiple sclerosis. Libraries were prepared by immunoSEQ multiplex PCR; TCRdb keeps only in-frame clonotypes and omits some of them. The table records roughly 70,000 clones, around 92% of them present only once. This CDR3 comprises 13 residues. Trimming cost V 1 base and J 2 bases, with 5 bases left between them. Germline V lookup: CDR1 LNHDA, CDR2 SQIVND (reference sequence). This chain joins TRBV19 and TRBJ1-2, with D uncertain. This clonotype was sampled from a female donor in good health, enrolled as a control in a pregnancy study. The sample in question was peripheral blood, obtained in the third trimester of pregnancy. In DNA, the CDR3 is TGTGCCAGTAGTATAGCACTGAACTATGGCTACACCTTC. This translates into CASSIALNYGYTF.